This record concerns one TCR beta chain sequence. This entry belongs to a study of shared clonotypes between healthy human individuals. Study-level information: Three CD4 naive, three CD4 memory, two CD8 naive and one CD8 memory plate were used per donor.

The repertoire was sequenced with immunoSEQ multiplex PCR; TCRdb's copy has only in-frame clones and lacks some. The data show approximately 2,300,000 clones, with just under 95% seen just once and more than 0.35% held by the top ten. The germline V and J ends were trimmed by 4 bases and 11 bases, with 12 bases remaining between them. The germline gives CDR1 MDHEN, CDR2 SYDVKM. The CDR3 has 12 residues. The rearrangement uses TRBV28 and TRBJ1-5; no reliable D call. This receptor was identified in a man aged 18 to 35 in good health. Some clones in this sample may be carry-over from other donors' samples. Source material: naive CD4+ T cells from PBMCs. The sample's subset: CD45RA+ positively selected. Here the CDR3 DNA reads TGTGCCAGCAGTTCCGGGGTAGTAACCCAGCATTTT. Protein product: CASSSGVVTQHF. The entire variable domain, with the rest obtained from reference TRBV28 and TRBJ1-5, is as follows: DVKVTQSSRYLVKRTGEKVFLECVQDMDHENMFWYRQDPGLGLRLIYFSYDVKMKEKGDIPEGYSVSREKKERFSLILESASTNQTSMYLCASSSGVVTQHFGDGTRLSIL.